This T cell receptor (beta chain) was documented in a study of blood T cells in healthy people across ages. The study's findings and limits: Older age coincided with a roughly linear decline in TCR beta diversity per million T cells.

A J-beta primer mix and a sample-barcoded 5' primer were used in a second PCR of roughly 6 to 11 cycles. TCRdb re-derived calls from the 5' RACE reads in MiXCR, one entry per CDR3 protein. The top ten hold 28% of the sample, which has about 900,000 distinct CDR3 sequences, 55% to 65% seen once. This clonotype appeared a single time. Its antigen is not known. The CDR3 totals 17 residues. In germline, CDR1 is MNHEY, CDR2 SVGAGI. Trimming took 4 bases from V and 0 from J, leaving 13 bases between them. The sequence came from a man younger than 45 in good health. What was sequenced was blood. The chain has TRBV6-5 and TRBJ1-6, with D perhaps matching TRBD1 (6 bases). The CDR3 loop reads CASSSAVTGSYNSPLHF. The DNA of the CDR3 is TGTGCCAGCAGTTCGGCAGTGACAGGCTCCTATAATTCACCCCTCCACTTT.